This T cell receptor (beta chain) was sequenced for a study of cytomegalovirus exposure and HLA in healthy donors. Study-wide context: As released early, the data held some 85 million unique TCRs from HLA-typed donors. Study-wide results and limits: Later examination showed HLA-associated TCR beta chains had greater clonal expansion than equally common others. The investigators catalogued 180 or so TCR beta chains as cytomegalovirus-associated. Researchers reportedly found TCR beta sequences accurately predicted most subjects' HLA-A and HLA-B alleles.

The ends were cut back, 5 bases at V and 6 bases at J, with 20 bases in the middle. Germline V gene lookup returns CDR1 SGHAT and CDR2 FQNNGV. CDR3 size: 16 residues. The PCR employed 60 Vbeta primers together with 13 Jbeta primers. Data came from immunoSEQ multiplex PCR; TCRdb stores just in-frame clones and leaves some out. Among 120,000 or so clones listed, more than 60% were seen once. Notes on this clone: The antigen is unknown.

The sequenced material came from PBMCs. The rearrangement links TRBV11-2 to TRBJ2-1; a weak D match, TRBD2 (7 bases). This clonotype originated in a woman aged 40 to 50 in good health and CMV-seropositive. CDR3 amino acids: CASSPGGAWRGNEQFF. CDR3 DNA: TGTGCCAGCAGCCCTGGGGGGGCATGGCGCGGCAATGAGCAGTTCTTC.